This T cell receptor beta chain was recovered during a study of T cell changes during pregnancy in multiple sclerosis. This clone has just one count. Trimming took 5 bases from V and 1 from J; bases not matched to a gene: 7. Per the germline V gene, CDR1 is MRHNA and CDR2 is SNTAGT. The CDR3 is made up of 15 amino acids. This table comes from immunoSEQ multiplex PCR, and its TCRdb copy is limited to in-frame clones, with some not included. The data contain approximately 15,000 clones, approximately 84% of them singletons. The TCR comes from a female donor in good health, enrolled as a control in a pregnancy study. The sequencing used CD8+ T cells from peripheral blood mononuclear cells, collected in the third trimester of pregnancy. This sequence joins TRBV6-4 and TRBJ2-7; 8 bases map to TRBD2. The CDR3: CASSPSGSGSYEQYF. In DNA, the CDR3 is TGTGCCAGCAGTCCCAGCGGGAGTGGATCCTACGAGCAGTACTTC.